Listed below are T cell receptor beta chains from one sample, sequenced in a study of cytomegalovirus exposure and HLA in healthy donors. Repertoires were generated with immunoSEQ multiplex PCR, while TCRdb's copy carries only in-frame clones and drops some. In the table there are 100,000 to 150,000 clones, 70% to 85% of which are singletons. The sample taken for sequencing was PBMCs. Every receptor here comes from a woman aged 55-75 years in good health and CMV-seropositive. Each CDR3 is given without its conserved first and last residue.

V gene: TRBV18
CDR3 protein: ASSPSQGVGEAF

V gene: TRBV9
CDR3 protein: ASSVALSGANEQF

V gene: TRBV18
CDR3 protein: ASSPFRGNYNYGYT

V gene: TRBV7-2
CDR3 protein: ASSRRVLNTEAF

V gene: TRBV21-1
CDR3 protein: ASSKVWTGLGAF

V gene: TRBV7-8
CDR3 protein: ASSLAAGSGNTIY

V gene: TRBV29-1
CDR3 protein: SVAEGEETQY

V gene: TRBV4-1
CDR3 protein: ASSPDSLNTEAF

V gene: TRBV6-1
CDR3 protein: ASSEFVTGGTYEQY

V gene: TRBV5-4
CDR3 protein: ASSRTLGQGNEQF

V gene: TRBV6-1
CDR3 protein: ASSELGGMRRLNQPQH

V gene: TRBV7-3
CDR3 protein: ASSLTSSGETQY

V gene: TRBV11-2
CDR3 protein: ASSPTPGFGELF

V gene: TRBV7-9
CDR3 protein: ASSYSSYEQY

V gene: TRBV9
CDR3 protein: ASSVGSRDTEAF

V gene: TRBV6-1
CDR3 protein: ASSEPPHKYTEAF

V gene: TRBV6-5
CDR3 protein: ASSQDRGGNEKLF

V gene: TRBV9
CDR3 protein: ASSVVGGIGNTIY

V gene: TRBV6-1
CDR3 protein: ASSEGGGLQPQH

V gene: TRBV7-9
CDR3 protein: ASTQDGQSNYGYT

V gene: TRBV2
CDR3 protein: ASSLRPSREKLF

V gene: TRBV5-1
CDR3 protein: ASSSYDRGRDTQY

V gene: TRBV10-3
CDR3 protein: AITHLDRAYGYT

V gene: TRBV10-1
CDR3 protein: ASNPGSTDTQY

V gene: TRBV14
CDR3 protein: ASSHHRGQGEKLF

V gene: TRBV5-1
CDR3 protein: ASSPGGNTGELF

V gene: TRBV5-1
CDR3 protein: ASSELGVSRQETQY

V gene: TRBV7-2
CDR3 protein: ASSLLGGLYNEQF

V gene: TRBV19
CDR3 protein: ASTRTGGVGSNQPQH

V gene: TRBV6-1
CDR3 protein: ASSGPLPGQELFSNQPQH

V gene: TRBV18
CDR3 protein: ASSRRLEANNEQY

V gene: TRBV5-6
CDR3 protein: ASSFADRENSPLH

V gene: TRBV29-1
CDR3 protein: SVLQGIGTEAF

V gene: TRBV6-6
CDR3 protein: ASSYLLYYEQY

V gene: TRBV27
CDR3 protein: ASSAGQREQY

V gene: TRBV6-5
CDR3 protein: ASSSPRLNEQF

V gene: TRBV10-3
CDR3 protein: AISESKGNAGGPTDTQY

V gene: TRBV9
CDR3 protein: ASSVLGGANNEQF

V gene: TRBV27
CDR3 protein: ASSPRGGLSSYEQY

V gene: TRBV11-2
CDR3 protein: ASSLEDGTNEKLF

V gene: TRBV9
CDR3 protein: ASSVALWGGSDTQY

V gene: TRBV13
CDR3 protein: ASSRDSEAF

V gene: TRBV6-6
CDR3 protein: ASSAGTGNTEAF

V gene: TRBV6-1
CDR3 protein: ASSDGGRGPGNTQY

V gene: TRBV7-3
CDR3 protein: ASSLPPGTGVSPLH

V gene: TRBV6-5
CDR3 protein: ASSYSEAYGYT

V gene: TRBV10-3
CDR3 protein: AITSGLAVYEQY

V gene: TRBV5-6
CDR3 protein: ASSLDRGQPQH

V gene: TRBV23-1
CDR3 protein: ASSQRNRNSNQPQH